Below, 8 T cell receptor beta chains from the same sample are listed, as sequenced in a study of blood T cell repertoires in COVID-19. Profiling relied on immunoSEQ multiplex PCR, and the TCRdb table lists in-frame clones only, not all of them. The data hold about 150,000 clones, with approximately 86% observed a single time. The sequenced sample was peripheral blood. These receptors came from a woman older than 75 with active or convalescent COVID-19.

The chain links TRBV27 to TRBJ2-2; 10 bases agree with TRBD1. The junction had 16 bases not matched to a gene; V was cut back by 2 bases and J by 4 bases. CDR3 length: 20 amino acids. The V gene's germline CDR1 is MNHEY and CDR2 SMNVEV (reference sequence). Here the CDR3 reads CASSLSVTGGDFSPTGELFF. The DNA of the CDR3 is TGTGCCAGCAGTTTAAGTGTGACAGGGGGCGATTTTAGTCCCACCGGGGAGCTGTTTTTT.

This rearrangement joins TRBV7-2 to TRBJ1-5; 9 positions agree with TRBD1. Germline trimming cut 6 bases from V and 6 bases from J; bases unmatched to any gene: 12. Germline assignment: CDR1 SGHTA and CDR2 FQGNSA. The CDR3 runs 16 residues. CDR3: CASRNEQGAHGQPQHF. The CDR3 nucleotides read TGTGCCAGCAGAAATGAACAGGGGGCGCACGGTCAGCCCCAGCATTTT. Based on the CDR3 plus reference TRBV7-2 and TRBJ1-5, the full variable domain is GAGVSQSPSNKVTEKGKDVELRCDPISGHTALYWYRQSLGQGLEFLIYFQGNSAPDKSGLPSDRFSAERTGGSVSTLTIQRTQQEDSAVYLCASRNEQGAHGQPQHFGDGTRLSIL.

The chain uses TRBV21-1 and TRBJ1-5; TRBD1, as called in the table, went unchecked against the DNA. TRBV21-1 is a listed pseudogene. The CDR3 consists of 15 residues. The CDR3 loop is CASSKVPQSNQPQHF. CDR3 DNA sequence: TGTGCCAGCAGCAAAGTCCCGCAGAGCAATCAGCCCCAGCATTTT.

CDR3 in amino acids: CAWSGAGASGRGNYNEQFF. CDR3 bases: TGTGCCTGGAGTGGGGCTGGGGCTAGCGGGAGGGGAAATTACAATGAGCAGTTCTTC. The genes are TRBV30 and TRBJ2-1, with 12 bases identical to TRBD2. CDR1 is GTSNPN and CDR2 is SVGIG in the germline V gene (reference sequence). The V and J ends lost 1 base and 4 bases, in that order; junction bases with no gene match: 14. The CDR3 is 19 amino acids.

V usage is TRBV6-5 and J usage is TRBJ2-7; D is perhaps TRBD2 (5 bases). The CDR3 sequence is 13 residues long. Trimming took off 10 bases at V and 2 bases at J, with 15 bases between the two ends. CDR1 and CDR2 from the germline V gene are MNHEY and SVGAGI. The CDR3, as DNA: TGTGCCAACCCCTGTGGACTTGCCTACGAGCAGTACTTC. Protein: CANPCGLAYEQYF.

The J gene is TRBJ2-1, the V gene TRBV18; 7 bases map to TRBD2. V dropped 0 bases and J dropped 7; count of bases not matched to a gene: 9. The CDR3 extends over 16 amino acids. From germline, CDR1 is KGHSH and CDR2 LQKENI. Here the CDR3 reads CASSPPWSGIGNEQFF. In DNA, the CDR3 is TGTGCCAGCTCACCACCGTGGAGCGGGATCGGTAATGAGCAGTTCTTC.

The chain employs TRBV9 and TRBJ1-2; D is possibly TRBD1 (5 bases). Germline values: CDR1 SGDLS, CDR2 YYNGEE. The CDR3 runs 14 residues. Trimming took off 4 bases at V and 4 bases at J, with 14 bases between the two ends. The CDR3 sequence is CASSQGMGGYGYTF. The CDR3 bases are TGTGCCAGCAGCCAAGGGATGGGGGGCTATGGCTACACCTTC.

The chain combines TRBV28 with TRBJ2-4; weak D call: TRBD2 (7 bases). The V end was cut by 5 bases, the J end by 7 bases, with 18 bases between. The CDR3 has 15 amino acids. Germline loops: CDR1 MDHEN, CDR2 SYDVKM. This CDR3 reads CASSRSVGGGNIQYF. In nucleotides, the CDR3 is TGTGCCAGCAGTCGCTCGGTTGGGGGGGGCAACATTCAGTACTTC.